This record looks at one T cell receptor beta chain sequence and its context. This sample stems from a study of blood T cell repertoires in COVID-19. The length of the CDR3 is 15 residues. V dropped 11 bases and J dropped 1; count of bases not matched to a gene: 13. Germline V gene lookup returns CDR1 LNHDA and CDR2 SQIVND (reference sequence). Assay: immunoSEQ multiplex PCR; the TCRdb copy retains only in-frame clones and omits some. This sample has tens of thousands of clones, with approximately 82% found just once. The chain is built from TRBV19 and TRBJ1-1, with 7 nucleotides matching TRBD1. This receptor was taken from a human donor in a cohort sampled during active COVID-19. The specimen was peripheral blood. The CDR3 DNA reads as TGTGCCTCCAACCGGAGGGACAGACCGAACACTGAAGCTTTCTTT. It specifies CASNRRDRPNTEAFF. The full variable domain, completed using reference TRBV19 and TRBJ1-1, is DGGITQSPKYLFRKEGQNVTLSCEQNLNHDAMYWYRQDPGQGLRLIYYSQIVNDFQKGDIAEGYSVSREKKESFPLTVTSAQKNPTAFYLCASNRRDRPNTEAFFGQGTRLTVV.